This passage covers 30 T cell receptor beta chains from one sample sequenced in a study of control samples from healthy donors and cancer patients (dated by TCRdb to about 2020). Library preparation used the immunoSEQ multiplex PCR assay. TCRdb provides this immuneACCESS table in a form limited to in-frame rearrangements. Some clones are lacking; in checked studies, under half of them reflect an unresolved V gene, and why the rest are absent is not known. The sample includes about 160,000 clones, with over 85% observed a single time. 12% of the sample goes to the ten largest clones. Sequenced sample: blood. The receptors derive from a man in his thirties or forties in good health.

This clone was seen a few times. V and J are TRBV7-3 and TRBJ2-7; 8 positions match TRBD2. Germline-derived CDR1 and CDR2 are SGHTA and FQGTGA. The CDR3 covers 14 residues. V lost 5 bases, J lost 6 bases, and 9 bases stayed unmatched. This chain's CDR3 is CASSPGGGRAEQYF. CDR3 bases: TGTGCCAGCAGCCCCGGGGGGGGAAGGGCCGAGCAGTACTTC.

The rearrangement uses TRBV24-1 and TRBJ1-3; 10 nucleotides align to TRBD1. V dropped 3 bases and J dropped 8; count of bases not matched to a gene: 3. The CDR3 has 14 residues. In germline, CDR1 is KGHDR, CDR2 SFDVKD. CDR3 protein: CATSDPGQGDTIYF. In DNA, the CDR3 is TGTGCCACCAGTGATCCCGGACAGGGGGACACCATATATTTT.

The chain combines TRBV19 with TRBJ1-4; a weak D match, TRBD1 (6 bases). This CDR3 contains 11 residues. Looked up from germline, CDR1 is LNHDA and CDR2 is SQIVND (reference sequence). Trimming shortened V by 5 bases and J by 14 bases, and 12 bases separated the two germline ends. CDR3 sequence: CASSDLQGLFF. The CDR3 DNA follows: TGTGCCAGTAGTGACCTACAGGGCCTGTTTTTT.

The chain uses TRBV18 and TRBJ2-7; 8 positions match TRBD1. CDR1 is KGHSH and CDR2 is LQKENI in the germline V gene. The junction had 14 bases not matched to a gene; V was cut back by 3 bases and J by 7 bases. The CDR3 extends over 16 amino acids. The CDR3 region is CASSPPSVGQGREQYF. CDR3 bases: TGTGCCAGCTCACCCCCTTCGGTTGGACAGGGTAGAGAGCAGTACTTC.

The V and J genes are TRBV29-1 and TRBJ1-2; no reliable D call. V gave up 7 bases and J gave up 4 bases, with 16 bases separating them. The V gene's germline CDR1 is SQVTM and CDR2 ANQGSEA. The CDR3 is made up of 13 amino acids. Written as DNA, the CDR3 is TGCAGCGCTAGCCCAGCGCTGACCTATGGCTACACCTTC. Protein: CSASPALTYGYTF. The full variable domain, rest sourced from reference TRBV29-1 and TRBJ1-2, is SAVISQKPSRDICQRGTSLTIQCQVDSQVTMMFWYRQQPGQSLTLIATANQGSEATYESGFVIDKFPISRPNLTFSTLTVSNMSPEDSSIYLCSASPALTYGYTFGSGTRLTVV.

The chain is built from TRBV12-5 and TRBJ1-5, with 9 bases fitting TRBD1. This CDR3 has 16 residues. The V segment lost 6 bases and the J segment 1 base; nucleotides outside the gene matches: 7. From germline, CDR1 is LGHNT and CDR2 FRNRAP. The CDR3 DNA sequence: TGTGCTAGTGGCCTCGGACAGGGGAACAGCAATCAGCCCCAGCATTTT. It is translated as CASGLGQGNSNQPQHF.

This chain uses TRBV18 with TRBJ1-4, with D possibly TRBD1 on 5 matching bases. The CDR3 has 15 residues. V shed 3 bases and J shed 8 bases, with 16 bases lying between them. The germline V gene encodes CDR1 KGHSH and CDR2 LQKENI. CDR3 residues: CASSPARGFREKLFF. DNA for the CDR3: TGTGCCAGCTCACCCGCAAGGGGTTTTCGGGAAAAACTGTTTTTT.

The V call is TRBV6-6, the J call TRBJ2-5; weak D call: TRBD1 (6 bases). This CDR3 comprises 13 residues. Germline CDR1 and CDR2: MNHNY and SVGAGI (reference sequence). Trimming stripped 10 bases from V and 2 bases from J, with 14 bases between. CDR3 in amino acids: CATSRDIQETQYF. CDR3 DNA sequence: TGTGCCACCTCCCGGGACATACAAGAGACCCAGTACTTC.

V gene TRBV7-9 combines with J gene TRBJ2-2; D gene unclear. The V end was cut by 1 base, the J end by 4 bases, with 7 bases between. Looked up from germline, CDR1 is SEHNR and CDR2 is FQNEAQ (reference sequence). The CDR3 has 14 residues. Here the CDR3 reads CASSLVSGTGELFF. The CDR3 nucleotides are TGTGCCAGCAGCTTAGTGTCTGGCACCGGGGAGCTGTTTTTT. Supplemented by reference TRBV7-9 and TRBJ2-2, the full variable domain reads DTGVSQNPRHKITKRGQNVTFRCDPISEHNRLYWYRQTLGQGPEFLTYFQNEAQLEKSRLLSDRFSAERPKGSFSTLEIQRTEQGDSAMYLCASSLVSGTGELFFGEGSRLTVL.

CDR3: CASRLTEMPYGYTF. DNA of the CDR3: TGCGCCAGCAGACTGACAGAGATGCCATATGGCTACACCTTC. The chain employs TRBV5-1 and TRBJ1-2; possible D gene TRBD1, 5 bases. The CDR3 extends over 14 amino acids. V was trimmed by 5 bases and J by 5 bases, leaving 16 bases between them. Per germline, CDR1 SGHRS and CDR2 YFSETQ.

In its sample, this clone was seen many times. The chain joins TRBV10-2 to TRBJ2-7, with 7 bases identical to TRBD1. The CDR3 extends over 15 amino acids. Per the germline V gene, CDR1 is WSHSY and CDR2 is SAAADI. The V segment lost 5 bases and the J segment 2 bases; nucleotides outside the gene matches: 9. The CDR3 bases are TGCGCCAGCAGTAGCAGTAACAGGGGAACCTACGAGCAGTACTTC. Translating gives CASSSSNRGTYEQYF.

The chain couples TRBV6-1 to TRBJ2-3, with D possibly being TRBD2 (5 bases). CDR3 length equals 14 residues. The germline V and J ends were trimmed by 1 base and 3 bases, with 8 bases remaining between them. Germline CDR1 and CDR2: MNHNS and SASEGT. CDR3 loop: CASSEVGLTDTQYF. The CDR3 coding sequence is TGTGCCAGCAGTGAAGTCGGACTTACAGATACGCAGTATTTT.

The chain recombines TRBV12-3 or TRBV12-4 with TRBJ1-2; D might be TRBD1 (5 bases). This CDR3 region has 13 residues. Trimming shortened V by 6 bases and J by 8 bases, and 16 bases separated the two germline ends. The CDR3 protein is CASRLSREGGYTF. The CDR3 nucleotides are TGTGCCAGCAGATTATCTAGGGAGGGGGGCTACACCTTC.

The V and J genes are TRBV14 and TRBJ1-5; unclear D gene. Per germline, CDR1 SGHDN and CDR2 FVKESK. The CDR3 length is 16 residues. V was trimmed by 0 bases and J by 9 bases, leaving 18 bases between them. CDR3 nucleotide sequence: TGTGCCAGCAGCCAAGAAACTGGACCGATTGGTTCGCCCCAGCATTTT. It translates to CASSQETGPIGSPQHF. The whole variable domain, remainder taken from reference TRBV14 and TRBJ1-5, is EAGVTQFPSHSVIEKGQTVTLRCDPISGHDNLYWYRRVMGKEIKFLLHFVKESKQDESGMPNNRFLAERTGGTYSTLKVQPAELEDSGVYFCASSQETGPIGSPQHFGDGTRLSIL.

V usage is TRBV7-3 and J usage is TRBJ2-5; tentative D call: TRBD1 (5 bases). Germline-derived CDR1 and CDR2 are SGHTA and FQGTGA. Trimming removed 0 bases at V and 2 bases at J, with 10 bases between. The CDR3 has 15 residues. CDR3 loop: CASSLTKGQQETQYF. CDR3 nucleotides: TGTGCCAGCAGCTTAACGAAGGGGCAGCAAGAGACCCAGTACTTC.

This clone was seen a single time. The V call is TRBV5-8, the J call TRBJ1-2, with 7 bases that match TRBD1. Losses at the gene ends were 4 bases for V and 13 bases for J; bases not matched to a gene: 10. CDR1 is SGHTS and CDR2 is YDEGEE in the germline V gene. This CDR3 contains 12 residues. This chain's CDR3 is CASSAWDSSGTF. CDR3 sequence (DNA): TGTGCCAGCAGCGCATGGGACAGTAGCGGCACCTTC.

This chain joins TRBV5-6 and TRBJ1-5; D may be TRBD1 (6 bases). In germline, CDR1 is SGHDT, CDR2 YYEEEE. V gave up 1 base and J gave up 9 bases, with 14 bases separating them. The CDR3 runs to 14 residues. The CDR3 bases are TGTGCCAGCAGCTTGAGGGACAAAGGGGGGCCCCAGCATTTT. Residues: CASSLRDKGGPQHF.

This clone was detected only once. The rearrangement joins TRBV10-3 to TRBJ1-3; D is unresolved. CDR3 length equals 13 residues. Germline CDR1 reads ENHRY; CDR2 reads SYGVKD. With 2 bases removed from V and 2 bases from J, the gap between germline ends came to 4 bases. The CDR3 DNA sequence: TGTGCCATCAGTGAGAACACTGGAAACACCATATATTTT. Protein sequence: CAISENTGNTIYF.

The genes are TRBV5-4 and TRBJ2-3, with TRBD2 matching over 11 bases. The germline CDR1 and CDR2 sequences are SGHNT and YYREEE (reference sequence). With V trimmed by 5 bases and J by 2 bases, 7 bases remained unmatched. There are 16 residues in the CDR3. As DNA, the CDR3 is TGTGCCAGCAGATCCGGGACTAGCGGCTTCACAGATACGCAGTATTTT. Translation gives CASRSGTSGFTDTQYF.

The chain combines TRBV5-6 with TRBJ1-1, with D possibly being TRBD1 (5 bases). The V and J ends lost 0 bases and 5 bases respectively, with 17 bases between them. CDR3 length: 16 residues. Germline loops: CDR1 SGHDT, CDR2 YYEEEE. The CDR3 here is CASSLAGTSKVTEAFF. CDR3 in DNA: TGTGCCAGCAGCTTGGCCGGGACGTCGAAAGTAACTGAAGCTTTCTTT.

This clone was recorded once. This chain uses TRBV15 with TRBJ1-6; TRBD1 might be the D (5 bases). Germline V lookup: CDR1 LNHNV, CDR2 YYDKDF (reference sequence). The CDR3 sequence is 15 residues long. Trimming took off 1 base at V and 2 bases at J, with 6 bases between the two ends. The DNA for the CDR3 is TGTGCCACCAGCAGAGGACAGACCTATAATTCACCCCTCCACTTT. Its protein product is CATSRGQTYNSPLHF.

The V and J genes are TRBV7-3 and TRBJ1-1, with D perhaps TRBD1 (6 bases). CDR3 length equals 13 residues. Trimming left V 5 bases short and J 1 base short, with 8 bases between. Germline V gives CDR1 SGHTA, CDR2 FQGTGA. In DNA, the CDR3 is TGTGCCAGCAGCCCGGGACAGAACACTGAAGCTTTCTTT. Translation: CASSPGQNTEAFF.

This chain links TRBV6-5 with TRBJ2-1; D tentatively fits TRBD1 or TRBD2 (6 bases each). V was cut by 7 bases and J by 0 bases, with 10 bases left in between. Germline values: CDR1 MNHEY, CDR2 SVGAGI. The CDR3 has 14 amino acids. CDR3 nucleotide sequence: TGTGCCAGCATAGGGGGGAGCTCCTACAATGAGCAGTTCTTC. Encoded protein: CASIGGSSYNEQFF.

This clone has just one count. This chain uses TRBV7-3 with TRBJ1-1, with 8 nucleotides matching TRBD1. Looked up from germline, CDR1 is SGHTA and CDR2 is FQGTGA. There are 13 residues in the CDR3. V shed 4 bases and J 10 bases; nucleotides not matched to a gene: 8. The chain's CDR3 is CASSSGQGGGAFF. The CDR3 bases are TGTGCCAGCAGCTCCGGACAGGGCGGGGGAGCTTTCTTT.

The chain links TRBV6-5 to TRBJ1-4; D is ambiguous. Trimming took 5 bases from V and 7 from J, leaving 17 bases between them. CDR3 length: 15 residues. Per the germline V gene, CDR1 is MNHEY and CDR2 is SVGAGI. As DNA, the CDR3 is TGTGCCAGCAGTCCCGGTTCGGTACGAGGTGAAAAACTGTTTTTT. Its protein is CASSPGSVRGEKLFF.

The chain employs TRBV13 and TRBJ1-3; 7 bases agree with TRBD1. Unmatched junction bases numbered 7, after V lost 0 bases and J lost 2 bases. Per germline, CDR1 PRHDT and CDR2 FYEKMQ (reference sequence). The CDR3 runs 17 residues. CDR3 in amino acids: CASSLGHQGGPGNTIYF. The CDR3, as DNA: TGTGCCAGCAGCTTAGGCCACCAAGGGGGCCCTGGAAACACCATATATTTT.

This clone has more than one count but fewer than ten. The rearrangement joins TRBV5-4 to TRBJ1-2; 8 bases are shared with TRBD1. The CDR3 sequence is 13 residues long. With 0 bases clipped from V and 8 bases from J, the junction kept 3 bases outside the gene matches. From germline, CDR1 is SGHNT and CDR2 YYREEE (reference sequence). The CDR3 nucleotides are TGTGCCAGCAGCTTGGACAGGGGGTTCGGCTACACCTTC. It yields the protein CASSLDRGFGYTF.

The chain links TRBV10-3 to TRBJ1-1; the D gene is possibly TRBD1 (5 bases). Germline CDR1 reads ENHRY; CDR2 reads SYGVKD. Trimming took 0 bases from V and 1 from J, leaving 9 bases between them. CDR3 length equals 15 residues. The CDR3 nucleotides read TGTGCCATCAGTGAGTCGGGGGTTTCGAACACTGAAGCTTTCTTT. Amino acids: CAISESGVSNTEAFF.

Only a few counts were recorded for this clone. The CDR3 region is CASSYSGGGSDEQYF. In nucleotides, the CDR3 is TGTGCCAGCAGTTACTCGGGTGGCGGGAGCGACGAGCAGTACTTC. The chain combines TRBV6-2 or TRBV6-3 with TRBJ2-7, with 7 bases lining up with TRBD2. Germline V gene lookup returns CDR1 MNHEY and CDR2 SVGEGT. The length of the CDR3 is 15 residues. J lost 5 bases, V lost 0 bases, and 7 bases had no gene match.

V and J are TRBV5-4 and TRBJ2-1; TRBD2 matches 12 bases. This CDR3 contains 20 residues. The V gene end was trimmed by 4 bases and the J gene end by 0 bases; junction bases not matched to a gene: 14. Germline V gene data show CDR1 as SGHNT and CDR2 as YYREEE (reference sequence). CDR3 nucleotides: TGTGCCAGCAGCCGTGACCCGGGACTAGCGGGCTGGAGCTCCTACAATGAGCAGTTCTTC. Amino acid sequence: CASSRDPGLAGWSSYNEQFF.